Below are 20 T cell receptor beta chains sequenced from a single sample in a study of T-cell reconstitution after alpha-beta-depleted transplantation in children. As it was prepared, the TCRbeta library received unique molecular identifiers. MiXCR, applied by TCRdb to the PCR reads, yields one record per CDR3 protein. The sample includes about 200,000 distinct CDR3 sequences, 6.3% of them seen just once. The sequencing used PBMCs, collected before TCRalphabeta/CD19-depleted stem cell transplant. Source of these receptors: a girl younger than two with combined immunodeficiency, due to receive a stem cell transplant.

The table lists this clonotype with many counts. This chain uses TRBV12-3 or TRBV12-4 with TRBJ2-7; D is ambiguous. This CDR3 region has 15 residues. The V gene lost 1 base and the J gene lost 3 bases, with 13 bases spanning the gap. CDR3 DNA sequence: TGTGCCAGCAGTTTAGTCGGGCCACTATTCTACGAGCAGTACTTC. It encodes CASSLVGPLFYEQYF.

The V and J genes are TRBV21-1 and TRBJ2-4; the table's D call TRBD1 went unverified against the DNA. TRBV21-1 corresponds to a pseudogene. The CDR3 totals 19 residues. The CDR3: CASSKERGPLILAKNIQYF. CDR3 bases: TGTGCCAGCAGCAAAGAACGGGGGCCGCTAATACTAGCCAAAAACATTCAGTACTTC.

For this clonotype: This clone may be a read error of a much larger clone one base away. The rearrangement joins TRBV28 to TRBJ2-5; D uncertain. The CDR3 runs 14 residues. Germline CDR1 MDHEN, CDR2 SYDVKM. The CDR3 spells CASSLGGYQDTQYF. The CDR3 nucleotides are TGTGCCAGCAGTTTAGGCGGTTACCAAGACACCCAGTACTTC.

Ten or more counts support this clonotype. The chain's CDR3 is CSVGAGFNQPQHF. The CDR3 nucleotides read TGCAGCGTTGGGGCGGGTTTCAATCAGCCCCAGCATTTT. The chain joins TRBV29-1 to TRBJ1-5; D uncertain. Germline CDR1 and CDR2: SQVTM and ANQGSEA. This CDR3 comprises 13 residues. V was pared by 4 bases and J by 3 bases, with 10 bases between.

This clonotype was found a few times. V gene TRBV7-3 combines with J gene TRBJ2-3; possibly TRBD2 for D (7 bases). The CDR3 sequence is 15 residues long. V lost 5 bases to trimming and J lost 8 bases, with 20 bases between them. Germline V lookup: CDR1 SGHTA, CDR2 FQGTGA. In DNA form, the CDR3 reads TGTGCCAGCAGCATCCGGGGGGAGAGGGGGGTTACGCAGTATTTT. It codes for CASSIRGERGVTQYF.

In the case of this clonotype: This sequence may be a read error, since a much larger clone differs from it by one base. The CDR3 carries no conserved terminal phenylalanine or tryptophan, so it likely arises from a read error. The chain is built from TRBV7-8 and TRBJ2-4; TRBD1 or TRBD2 may be the D gene (6 bases each). This CDR3 comprises 14 residues. Per the germline V gene, CDR1 is SGHVS and CDR2 is FQNEAQ. V was shortened by 5 bases and J by 4 bases, with 12 bases between the two germline ends. In nucleotides, the CDR3 is TGTGCCAGCAGCGCGCGGGACATAAAAAACATTCAGTACCTC. Its protein product is CASSARDIKNIQYL.

This clonotype was picked up many times. V gene TRBV29-1 combines with J gene TRBJ2-2; perhaps TRBD1 as D (6 bases). Germline CDR1 and CDR2: SQVTM and ANQGSEA. Trimming took 4 bases from V and 1 from J, leaving 7 bases between them. This CDR3 spans 13 amino acids. The CDR3 here is CSVVTGNTGELFF. The CDR3 nucleotides are TGCAGCGTTGTGACAGGGAACACCGGGGAGCTGTTTTTT.

This clonotype was observed many times. V gene TRBV11-1 combines with J gene TRBJ2-7; D could derive from TRBD1 or TRBD2 (5 bases each). CDR1 is SGHAT, CDR2 FQDESV, per germline (reference sequence). The germline V and J ends were trimmed by 6 bases and 0 bases, with 15 bases remaining between them. CDR3 size: 15 residues. CDR3 amino acids: CASRFRDASSYEQYF. The CDR3 coding sequence is TGTGCCAGCAGATTCCGGGACGCGAGCTCCTACGAGCAGTACTTC. Combining the CDR3 with reference TRBV11-1 and TRBJ2-7 gives the whole variable domain EAEVAQSPRYKITEKSQAVAFWCDPISGHATLYWYRQILGQGPELLVQFQDESVVDDSQLPKDRFSAERLKGVDSTLKIQPAELGDSAMYLCASRFRDASSYEQYFGPGTRLTVT.

This clonotype was picked up many times. This chain connects TRBV7-2 to TRBJ2-2; no reliable D call. From germline, CDR1 is SGHTA and CDR2 FQGNSA. V lost 3 bases and J lost 5, with 7 bases in between. The CDR3 runs to 13 residues. In nucleotides, the CDR3 is TGTGCCAGCAGCTTTGCAGAGACCGGGGAGCTGTTTTTT. Its translation is CASSFAETGELFF.

Regarding this clonotype: Since a much larger clone is just one base distant, this may be a read error. This chain uses TRBV30 with TRBJ2-1; perhaps TRBD2 as D (6 bases). Germline CDR1 and CDR2: GTSNPN and SVGIG (reference sequence). The CDR3 totals 14 residues. The CDR3, as DNA: TGTGTCTGGAGTACGGGGAGGTCCTACAATGAGCAGTTCTTC. The encoded protein is CVWSTGRSYNEQFF.

This clonotype has at least ten counts. Here the CDR3 DNA reads TGTGCCAGCAGCGCAAGCGGTACGCAGTATTTT. Residues: CASSASGTQYF. The chain combines TRBV12-3 or TRBV12-4 with TRBJ2-3, with a weak D call TRBD2 (5 bases). CDR3 length equals 11 residues. The V end was cut by 6 bases, the J end by 8 bases, with 9 bases between.

This clonotype showed up just a few times. V and J are TRBV25-1 and TRBJ1-2, with 7 bases fitting TRBD1. The CDR3 covers 15 residues. J lost 4 bases, V lost 2 bases, and 7 bases had no gene match. Germline V gene data show CDR1 as MGHDK and CDR2 as SYGVNS. The CDR3, as DNA: TGTGCCAGCAGTGAACAGGGGGATATGATCTATGGCTACACCTTC. Protein sequence: CASSEQGDMIYGYTF.

The sample holds many counts of this clonotype. The DNA of the CDR3 is TGCAGCGTCGATTTTGTCACAGATACGCAGTATTTT. It yields the protein CSVDFVTDTQYF. The gene calls are TRBV29-1 and TRBJ2-3; D is unresolved. Germline V gene data show CDR1 as SQVTM and CDR2 as ANQGSEA. CDR3 size: 12 residues. With 6 bases removed from V and 2 bases from J, the gap between germline ends came to 9 bases.

This clonotype occurred many times. This chain joins TRBV3-1 and TRBJ2-2; a weak D match, TRBD1 (5 bases). The CDR3 runs to 16 residues. V was trimmed by 2 bases and J by 6 bases, leaving 16 bases between them. Germline lookup yields CDR1 LGHDT and CDR2 YNNKEL (reference sequence). The CDR3 nucleotides read TGTGCCAGCAGCCAAAAGAGGCAGGGAATCGCCGGGGAGCTGTTTTTT. This gives the protein CASSQKRQGIAGELFF. The full variable domain, its missing parts supplied by reference TRBV3-1 and TRBJ2-2, is DTAVSQTPKYLVTQMGNDKSIKCEQNLGHDTMYWYKQDSKKFLKIMFSYNNKELIINETVPNRFSPKSPDKAHLNLHINSLELGDSAVYFCASSQKRQGIAGELFFGEGSRLTVL.

This clonotype was seen repeatedly, ten times or more. The CDR3 nucleotides are TGTGCCAGCAGCTTAGATGGCTACAGCGGAGCTTTCTTT. Protein sequence: CASSLDGYSGAFF. The rearrangement joins TRBV7-6 to TRBJ1-1; no definite D call. V dropped 1 base and J dropped 10 bases, with 13 bases sitting between them. This CDR3 spans 13 amino acids. Germline lookup yields CDR1 SGHVS and CDR2 FNYEAQ.

This clonotype was counted ten times or more. This chain's CDR3 is CASSKRSYNEQFF. For the CDR3, the DNA is TGTGCCAGCAGCAAGAGGTCGTACAATGAGCAGTTCTTC. This rearrangement joins TRBV21-1 to TRBJ2-1. TRBV21-1 has pseudogene status. The CDR3 contains 13 residues.

In its sample, this clonotype was seen many times. This chain joins TRBV29-1 and TRBJ2-5, with TRBD2 matching 8 bases. This CDR3 is built from 16 residues. Germline V gene sequence: CDR1 SQVTM, CDR2 ANQGSEA. Trimming at V came to 6 bases and at J to 5 bases, leaving 17 bases not matched to a gene. The CDR3 DNA follows: TGCAGCGTGGCGGGTGTGCGGGGGGACTATCGGGAGACCCAGTACTTC. Its translation: CSVAGVRGDYRETQYF.

About this clonotype: This clone may be a read error of a much larger clone one base away. The chain uses TRBV12-3 or TRBV12-4 and TRBJ2-3; D call uncertain. The CDR3 runs to 18 residues. The CDR3 spells CASCLETAKRALTDTQYF. The CDR3 DNA sequence: TGTGCCAGCTGTTTAGAGACTGCGAAAAGGGCACTCACAGATACGCAGTATTTT.

This clonotype was seen a handful of times. CDR3 nucleotide sequence: TGTGCCAGCAGTGAGTTCCGGGGGGTTGCAGATACGCAGTATTTT. Amino acid sequence: CASSEFRGVADTQYF. V is TRBV2 and J is TRBJ2-3; TRBD2 aligns across 7 bases. Germline CDR1 is SNHLY and CDR2 is FYNNEI. V trimming: 3 bases; J trimming: 4 bases; junction bases outside the gene matches: 7. The CDR3 contains 15 residues.

This clonotype was seen ten or more times. J is TRBJ1-1 and V is TRBV9; the D gene is possibly TRBD1 (5 bases). Trimming took 3 bases from V and 1 from J, leaving 10 bases between them. From germline, CDR1 is SGDLS and CDR2 YYNGEE. The CDR3 runs to 14 residues. The CDR3 nucleotides are TGTGCCAGCAGCGCCCCGGGACGGAACACTGAAGCTTTCTTT. As protein: CASSAPGRNTEAFF.